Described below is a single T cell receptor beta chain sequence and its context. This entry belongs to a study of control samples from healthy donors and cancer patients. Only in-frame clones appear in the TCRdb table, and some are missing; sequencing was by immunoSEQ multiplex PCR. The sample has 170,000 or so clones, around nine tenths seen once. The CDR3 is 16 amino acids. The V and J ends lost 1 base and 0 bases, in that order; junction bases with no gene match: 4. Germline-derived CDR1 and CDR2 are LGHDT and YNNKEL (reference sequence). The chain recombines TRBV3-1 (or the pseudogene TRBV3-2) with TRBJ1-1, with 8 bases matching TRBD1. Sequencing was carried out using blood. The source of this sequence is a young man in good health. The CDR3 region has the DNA TGTGCCAGCAGCCAAGGGTGGGGACAGGTGAACACTGAAGCTTTCTTT. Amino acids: CASSQGWGQVNTEAFF.